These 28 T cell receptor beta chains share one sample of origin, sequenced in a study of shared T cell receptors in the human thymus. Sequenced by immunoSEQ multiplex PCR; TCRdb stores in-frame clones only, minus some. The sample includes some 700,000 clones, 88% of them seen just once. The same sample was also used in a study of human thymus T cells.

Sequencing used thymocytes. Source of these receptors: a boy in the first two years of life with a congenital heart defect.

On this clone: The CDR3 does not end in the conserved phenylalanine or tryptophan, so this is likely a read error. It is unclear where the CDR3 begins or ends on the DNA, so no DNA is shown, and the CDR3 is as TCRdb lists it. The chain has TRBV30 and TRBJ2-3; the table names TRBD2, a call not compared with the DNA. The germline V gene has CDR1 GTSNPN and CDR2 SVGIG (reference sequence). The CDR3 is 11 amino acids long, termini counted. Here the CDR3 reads CAWSSPGTRKL.

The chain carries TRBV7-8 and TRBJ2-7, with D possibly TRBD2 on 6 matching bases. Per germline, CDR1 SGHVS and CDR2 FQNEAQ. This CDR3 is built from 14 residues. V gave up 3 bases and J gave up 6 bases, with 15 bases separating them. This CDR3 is CASSFMEGSGEQYF. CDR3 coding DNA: TGTGCCAGCAGCTTCATGGAGGGCTCGGGCGAGCAGTACTTC.

The CDR3 sequence: CASSPRPSIGETQYF. In nucleotides, the CDR3 is TGTGCCAGCTCACCTCGCCCTAGCATTGGGGAGACCCAGTACTTC. The rearrangement uses TRBV18 and TRBJ2-5; maybe TRBD2 (5 bases). V was trimmed by 3 bases and J by 5 bases, leaving 16 bases between them. Looked up from germline, CDR1 is KGHSH and CDR2 is LQKENI. CDR3 length: 15 amino acids.

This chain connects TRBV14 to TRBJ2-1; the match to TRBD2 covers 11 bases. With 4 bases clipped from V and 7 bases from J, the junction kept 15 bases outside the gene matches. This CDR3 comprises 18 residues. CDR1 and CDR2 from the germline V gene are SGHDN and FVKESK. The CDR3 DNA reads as TGTGCCAGCAGCCCCCAAGGACTAGCGGGTGAACCTGGGAATGAGCAGTTCTTC. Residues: CASSPQGLAGEPGNEQFF.

For the CDR3, the DNA is TGTGCCATCTCGGGCGGGGGTGGGCATGAGCAGTTCTTC. Its translation is CAISGGGGHEQFF. The chain carries TRBV27 and TRBJ2-1, with 7 bases matching TRBD2. The CDR3 length is 13 residues. Germline CDR1 and CDR2: MNHEY and SMNVEV (reference sequence). After removal of 10 bases from V and 8 bases from J, the junction contained 11 bases not matched to a gene.

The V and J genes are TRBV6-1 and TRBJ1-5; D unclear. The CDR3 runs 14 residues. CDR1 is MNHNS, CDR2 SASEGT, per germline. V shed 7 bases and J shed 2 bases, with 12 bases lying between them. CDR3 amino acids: CASNIAGGNQPQHF. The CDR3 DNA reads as TGTGCCAGCAATATAGCCGGGGGCAATCAGCCCCAGCATTTT.

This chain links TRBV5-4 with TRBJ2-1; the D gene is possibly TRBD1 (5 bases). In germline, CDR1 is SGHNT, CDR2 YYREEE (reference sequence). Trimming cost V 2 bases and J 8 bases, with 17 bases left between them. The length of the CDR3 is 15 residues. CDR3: CASSLSGAGKDEQFF. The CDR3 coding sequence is TGTGCCAGCAGCTTATCTGGGGCAGGGAAGGATGAGCAGTTCTTC.

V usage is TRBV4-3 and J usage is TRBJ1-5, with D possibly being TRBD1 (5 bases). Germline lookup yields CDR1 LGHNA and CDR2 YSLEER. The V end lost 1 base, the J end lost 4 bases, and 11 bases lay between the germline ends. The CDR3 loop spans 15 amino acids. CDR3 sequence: CASSQARQFNQPQHF. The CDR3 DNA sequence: TGCGCCAGCAGCCAAGCCCGACAGTTTAATCAGCCCCAGCATTTT.

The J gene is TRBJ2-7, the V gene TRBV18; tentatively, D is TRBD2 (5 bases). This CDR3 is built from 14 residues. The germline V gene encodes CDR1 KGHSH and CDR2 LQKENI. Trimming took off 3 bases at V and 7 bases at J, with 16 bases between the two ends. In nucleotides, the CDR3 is TGTGCCAGCTCACCCGGGGTCGGCCCGGGGGAGCAGTACTTC. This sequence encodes CASSPGVGPGEQYF.

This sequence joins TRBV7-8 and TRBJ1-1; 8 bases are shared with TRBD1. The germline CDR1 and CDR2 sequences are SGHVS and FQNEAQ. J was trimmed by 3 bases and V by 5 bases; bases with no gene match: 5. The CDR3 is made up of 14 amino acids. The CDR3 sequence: CASSQAQGDTEAFF. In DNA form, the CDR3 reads TGTGCCAGCAGCCAAGCACAGGGGGACACTGAAGCTTTCTTT.

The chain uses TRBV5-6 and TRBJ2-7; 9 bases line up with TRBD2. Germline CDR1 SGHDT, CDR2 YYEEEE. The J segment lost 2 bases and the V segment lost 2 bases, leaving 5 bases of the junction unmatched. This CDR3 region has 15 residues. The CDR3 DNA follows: TGTGCCAGCAGCTTTAGCGGGAGTATCGCCTACGAGCAGTACTTC. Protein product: CASSFSGSIAYEQYF. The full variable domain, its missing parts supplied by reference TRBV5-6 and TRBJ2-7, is DAGVTQSPTHLIKTRGQQVTLRCSPKSGHDTVSWYQQALGQGPQFIFQYYEEEERQRGNFPDRFSGHQFPNYSSELNVNALLLGDSALYLCASSFSGSIAYEQYFGPGTRLTVT.

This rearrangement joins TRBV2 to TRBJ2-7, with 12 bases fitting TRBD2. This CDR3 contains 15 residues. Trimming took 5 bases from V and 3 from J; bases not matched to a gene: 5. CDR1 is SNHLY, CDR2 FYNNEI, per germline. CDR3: CASSPGLAGNYEQYF. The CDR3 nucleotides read TGTGCCAGCAGTCCCGGACTAGCGGGAAACTACGAGCAGTACTTC.

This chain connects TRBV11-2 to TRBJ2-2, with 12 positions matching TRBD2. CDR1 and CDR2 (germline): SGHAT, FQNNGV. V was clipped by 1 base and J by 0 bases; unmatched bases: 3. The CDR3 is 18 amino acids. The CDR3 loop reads CASSLVGLAGSNTGELFF. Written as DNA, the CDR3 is TGTGCCAGCAGCTTAGTGGGACTAGCGGGCTCGAACACCGGGGAGCTGTTTTTT.

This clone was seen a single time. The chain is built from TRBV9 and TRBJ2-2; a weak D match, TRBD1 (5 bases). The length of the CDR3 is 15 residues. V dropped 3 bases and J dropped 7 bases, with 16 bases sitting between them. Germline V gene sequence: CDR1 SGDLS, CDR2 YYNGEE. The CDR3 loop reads CASSASPQGSGELFF. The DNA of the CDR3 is TGTGCCAGCAGCGCCTCTCCGCAGGGAAGCGGGGAGCTGTTTTTT.

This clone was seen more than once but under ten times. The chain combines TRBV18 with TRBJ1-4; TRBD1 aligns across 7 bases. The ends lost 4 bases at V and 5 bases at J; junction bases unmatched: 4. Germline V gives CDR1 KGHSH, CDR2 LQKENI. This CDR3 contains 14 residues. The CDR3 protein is CASSLGTANEKLFF. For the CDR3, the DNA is TGTGCCAGCTCACTCGGGACAGCAAATGAAAAACTGTTTTTT. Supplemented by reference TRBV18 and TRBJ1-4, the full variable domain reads NAGVMQNPRHLVRRRGQEARLRCSPMKGHSHVYWYRQLPEEGLKFMVYLQKENIIDESGMPKERFSAEFPKEGPSILRIQQVVRGDSAAYFCASSLGTANEKLFFGSGTQLSVL.

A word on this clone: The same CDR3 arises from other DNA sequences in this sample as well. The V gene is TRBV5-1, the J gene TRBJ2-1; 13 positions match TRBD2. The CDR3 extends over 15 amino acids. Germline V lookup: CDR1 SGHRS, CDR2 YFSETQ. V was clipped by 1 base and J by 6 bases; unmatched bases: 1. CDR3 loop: CASSLTSGRGNEQFF. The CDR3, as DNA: TGCGCCAGCAGCTTGACTAGCGGGAGGGGCAATGAGCAGTTCTTC. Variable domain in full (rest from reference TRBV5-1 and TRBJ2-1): KAGVTQTPRYLIKTRGQQVTLSCSPISGHRSVSWYQQTPGQGLQFLFEYFSETQRNKGNFPGRFSGRQFSNSRSEMNVSTLELGDSALYLCASSLTSGRGNEQFFGPGTRLTVL.

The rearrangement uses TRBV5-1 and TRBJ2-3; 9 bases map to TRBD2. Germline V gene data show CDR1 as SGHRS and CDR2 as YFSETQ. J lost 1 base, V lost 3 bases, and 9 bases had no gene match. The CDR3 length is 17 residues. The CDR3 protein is CASSSGGGVSGTDTQYF. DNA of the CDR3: TGCGCCAGCAGCTCCGGCGGGGGGGTCTCGGGCACAGATACGCAGTATTTT.

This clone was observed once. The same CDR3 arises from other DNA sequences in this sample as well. CDR3 loop: CASSSTGYEQYF. The CDR3 nucleotides are TGTGCCAGCAGCAGCACGGGGTACGAGCAGTACTTC. The chain couples TRBV27 to TRBJ2-7; D may be TRBD2 (5 bases). Trimming stripped 6 bases from V and 4 bases from J, with 10 bases between. CDR1 is MNHEY and CDR2 is SMNVEV in the germline V gene (reference sequence). CDR3 size: 12 residues.

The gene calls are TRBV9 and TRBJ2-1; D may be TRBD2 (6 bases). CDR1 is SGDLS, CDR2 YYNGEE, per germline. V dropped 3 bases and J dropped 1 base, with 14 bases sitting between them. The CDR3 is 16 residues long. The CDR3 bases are TGTGCCAGCAGCGCCGAGGCTGCGGGATCCTACAATGAGCAGTTCTTC. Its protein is CASSAEAAGSYNEQFF.

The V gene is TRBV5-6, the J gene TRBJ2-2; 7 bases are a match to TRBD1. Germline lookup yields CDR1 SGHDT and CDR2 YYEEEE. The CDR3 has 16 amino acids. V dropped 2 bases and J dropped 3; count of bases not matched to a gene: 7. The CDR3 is CASSFYGTDYTGELFF. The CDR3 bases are TGTGCCAGCAGCTTTTATGGGACAGATTACACCGGGGAGCTGTTTTTT.

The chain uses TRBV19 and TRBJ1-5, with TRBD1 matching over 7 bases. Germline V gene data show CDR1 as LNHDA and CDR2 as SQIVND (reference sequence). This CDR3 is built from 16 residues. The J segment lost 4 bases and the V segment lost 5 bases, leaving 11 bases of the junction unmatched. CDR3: CASSLPPGQRNQPQHF. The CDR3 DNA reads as TGTGCCAGTAGTCTCCCCCCGGGACAGAGAAATCAGCCCCAGCATTTT.

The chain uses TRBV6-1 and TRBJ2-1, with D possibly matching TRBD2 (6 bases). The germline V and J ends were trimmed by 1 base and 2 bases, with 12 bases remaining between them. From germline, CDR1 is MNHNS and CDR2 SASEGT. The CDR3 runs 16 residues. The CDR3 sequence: CASSEDWGGAYNEQFF. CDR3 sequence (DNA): TGTGCCAGCAGTGAAGATTGGGGCGGGGCCTACAATGAGCAGTTCTTC.

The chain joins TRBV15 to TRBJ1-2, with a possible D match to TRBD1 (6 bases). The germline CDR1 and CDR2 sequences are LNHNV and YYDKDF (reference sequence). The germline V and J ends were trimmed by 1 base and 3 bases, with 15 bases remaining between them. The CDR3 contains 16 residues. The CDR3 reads CATSRVQQGSDYGYTF. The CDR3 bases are TGTGCCACCAGCAGAGTACAACAGGGCAGTGACTATGGCTACACCTTC.

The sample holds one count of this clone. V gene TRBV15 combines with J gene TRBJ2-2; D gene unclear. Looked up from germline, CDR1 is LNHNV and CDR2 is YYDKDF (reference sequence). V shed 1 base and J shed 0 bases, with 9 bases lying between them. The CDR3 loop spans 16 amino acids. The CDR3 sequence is CATSRGYAANTGELFF. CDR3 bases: TGTGCCACCAGCAGAGGGTATGCGGCGAACACCGGGGAGCTGTTTTTT.

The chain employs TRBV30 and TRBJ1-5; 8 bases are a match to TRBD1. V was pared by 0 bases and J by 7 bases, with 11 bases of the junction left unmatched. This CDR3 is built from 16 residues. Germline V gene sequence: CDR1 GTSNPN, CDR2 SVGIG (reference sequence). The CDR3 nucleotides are TGTGCCTGGAGTGTACCGTCAGGGGGCGCGGAGCAGCCCCAGCATTTT. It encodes CAWSVPSGGAEQPQHF.

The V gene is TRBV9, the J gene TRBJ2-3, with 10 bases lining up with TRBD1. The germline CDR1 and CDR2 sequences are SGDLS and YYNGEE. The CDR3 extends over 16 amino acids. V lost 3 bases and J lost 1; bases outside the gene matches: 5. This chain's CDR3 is CASSGTGGEGTDTQYF. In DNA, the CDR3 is TGTGCCAGCAGCGGGACAGGGGGAGAGGGCACAGATACGCAGTATTTT.

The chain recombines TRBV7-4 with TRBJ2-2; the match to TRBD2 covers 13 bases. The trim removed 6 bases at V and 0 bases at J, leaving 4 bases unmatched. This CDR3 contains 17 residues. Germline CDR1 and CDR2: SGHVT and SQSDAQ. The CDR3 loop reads CASRRGTSGTNTGELFF. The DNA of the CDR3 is TGTGCCAGCAGACGCGGGACTAGCGGGACGAACACCGGGGAGCTGTTTTTT.

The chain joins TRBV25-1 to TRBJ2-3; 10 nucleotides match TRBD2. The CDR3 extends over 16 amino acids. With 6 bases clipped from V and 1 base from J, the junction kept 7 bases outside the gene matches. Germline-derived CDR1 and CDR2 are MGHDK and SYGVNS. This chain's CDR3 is CASRRRGTSGTDTQYF. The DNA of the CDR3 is TGTGCCAGCAGGAGGCGGGGGACTAGCGGCACAGATACGCAGTATTTT.